This T cell receptor beta chain was captured in a study of blood T cells in healthy people across ages. Study conclusions and caveats: With unsorted PBMCs, a conclusive comparison of naive versus antigen-experienced cells was not possible. CMV status of donors was unknown, possibly confounding expanded clonotype changes.

A second PCR of 7 to 11 cycles used a sample-barcoded 5' primer and a J-beta primer mix. TCRdb used MiXCR to reprocess the 5' RACE reads, holding one entry per CDR3 protein. The table shows approximately 1.5 million distinct CDR3 sequences, with about 42% occurring only once. This clonotype appeared many times. Its antigen is still unknown. There are 13 residues in the CDR3. The V end lost 6 bases, the J end lost 5 bases, and 13 bases lay between the germline ends. Germline V lookup: CDR1 MNHEY, CDR2 SVGAGI. Peripheral blood from each donor was collected in a volume of 8.5 to 10 milliliters. The authors isolated at least 6 million PBMCs per sample.

The TCR was taken from a woman aged 18-35 years in good health. Sequencing used blood. The chain combines TRBV6-5 with TRBJ2-5; D gene ambiguous. CDR3 sequence: CASSHLDAETQYF. In DNA form, the CDR3 reads TGTGCCAGCAGCCACCTGGATGCGGAGACCCAGTACTTC.